This TCR beta chain was recovered during a study of T-cell memory formation after mild COVID-19. J was trimmed by 4 bases and V by 6 bases; bases with no gene match: 8. This CDR3 is 16 amino acids long. This clonotype has more than one count but fewer than ten. TCRdb re-called the 5' RACE reads through MiXCR, storing one row per CDR3 protein. This table has about 410,000 distinct CDR3 sequences, 23% appearing once. The chain uses TRBV12-3 or TRBV12-4 and TRBJ2-1; the match to TRBD2 covers 11 bases. This clonotype was obtained from an adult woman who had mild COVID-19 (a few samples of this study predate the infection). Cell type and time point are not known. Sequencing input: PBMCs or a T cell subset sorted from them (not recorded which). The CDR3 nucleotides read TGTGCCAGCAGGCCTATCGGGACTAGCGGTTACAATGAGCAGTTCTTC. Protein product: CASRPIGTSGYNEQFF.